The 12 T cell receptor beta chains given below trace back to one sample, sequenced in a study of control samples from healthy donors and cancer patients. Clones were sequenced by immunoSEQ multiplex PCR, and TCRdb holds only the in-frame ones, with some missing. The sample has under 150,000 clones; about 85% are singletons. Sequences were obtained from blood. The receptors were gathered from a woman under 40 in good health.

The CDR3 protein is CASSRAGINEKLFF. In nucleotides, the CDR3 is TGTGCCAGTAGTAGAGCAGGGATCAATGAAAAACTGTTTTTT. This rearrangement joins TRBV19 to TRBJ1-4, with a tentative D call TRBD1 (5 bases). The CDR3 has 14 residues. The V gene's germline CDR1 is LNHDA and CDR2 SQIVND (reference sequence). V was shortened by 4 bases and J by 5 bases, with 11 bases between the two germline ends. The whole variable domain, filled in from reference TRBV19 and TRBJ1-4, reads DGGITQSPKYLFRKEGQNVTLSCEQNLNHDAMYWYRQDPGQGLRLIYYSQIVNDFQKGDIAEGYSVSREKKESFPLTVTSAQKNPTAFYLCASSRAGINEKLFFGSGTQLSVL.

A remark on this clone: This sample includes further DNA sequences coding for the same CDR3. The chain links TRBV18 to TRBJ1-1; TRBD1 might be the D (5 bases). The CDR3 is made up of 13 amino acids. Germline V gene data show CDR1 as KGHSH and CDR2 as LQKENI. Trimming took 5 bases from V and 1 from J, leaving 8 bases between them. DNA of the CDR3: TGTGCCAGCTCAGGTGGGGCGAACACTGAAGCTTTCTTT. Translation gives CASSGGANTEAFF.

This chain joins TRBV2 and TRBJ2-1; perhaps TRBD2 as D (6 bases). This CDR3 is 13 amino acids long. Trimming removed 7 bases from V and 4 bases from J, with 11 bases in between. Germline V gives CDR1 SNHLY, CDR2 FYNNEI. This CDR3 reads CASTAGSYNEQFF. The CDR3 DNA reads TGTGCCAGCACGGCGGGGTCGTACAATGAGCAGTTCTTC.

J is TRBJ2-5 and V is TRBV5-4, with a possible D match to TRBD2 (6 bases). The CDR3 covers 14 residues. V was pared by 3 bases and J by 0 bases, with 9 bases between. Germline lookup yields CDR1 SGHNT and CDR2 YYREEE (reference sequence). As DNA, the CDR3 is TGTGCCAGCAGCTCGGGACTTAACCAAGAGACCCAGTACTTC. It encodes CASSSGLNQETQYF.

In DNA form, the CDR3 reads TGTGCCAGCAGTTACAAGGGGAACATGAACACTGAAGCTTTCTTT. Encoded protein: CASSYKGNMNTEAFF. This chain connects TRBV6-5 to TRBJ1-1, with D possibly being TRBD1 (5 bases). Per the germline V gene, CDR1 is MNHEY and CDR2 is SVGAGI. CDR3 size: 15 residues. V shed 2 bases and J shed 0 bases, with 10 bases lying between them.

V usage is TRBV28 and J usage is TRBJ2-7; D unresolved. CDR1 and CDR2 (germline): MDHEN, SYDVKM. V gave up 3 bases and J gave up 5 bases, with 14 bases separating them. This CDR3 region has 14 residues. The CDR3 nucleotides read TGTGCCAGCAGTTTGGCGTATCGCAGGAACGAGCAGTACTTC. It specifies CASSLAYRRNEQYF.

This chain connects TRBV11-2 to TRBJ2-7; TRBD2 aligns across 11 bases. Trimming removed 5 bases from V and 3 bases from J; junction bases left unmatched: 9. The CDR3 length is 16 residues. Germline CDR1 is SGHAT and CDR2 is FQNNGV. The CDR3 region has the DNA TGTGCCAGCAGCCGCGCAACTAGCGGGAGTGGCTACGAGCAGTACTTC. Protein: CASSRATSGSGYEQYF. The variable domain in full, completed from reference TRBV11-2 and TRBJ2-7, reads EAGVAQSPRYKIIEKRQSVAFWCNPISGHATLYWYQQILGQGPKLLIQFQNNGVVDDSQLPKDRFSAERLKGVDSTLKIQPAKLEDSAVYLCASSRATSGSGYEQYFGPGTRLTVT.

The chain is built from TRBV7-9 and TRBJ2-5; 9 nucleotides match TRBD1. Trimming at V came to 3 bases and at J to 4 bases, leaving 3 bases not matched to a gene. The CDR3 length is 14 residues. Per germline, CDR1 SEHNR and CDR2 FQNEAQ (reference sequence). This chain's CDR3 is CASSLDRGVETQYF. CDR3 in DNA: TGTGCCAGCAGCTTGGACAGGGGAGTAGAGACCCAGTACTTC.

This chain uses TRBV27 with TRBJ2-5; no reliable D call. With 11 bases removed from V and 5 bases from J, the gap between germline ends came to 9 bases. Germline CDR1 and CDR2: MNHEY and SMNVEV (reference sequence). CDR3 length: 10 amino acids. The CDR3 sequence: CAQQRETQYF. The CDR3 DNA reads TGTGCCCAACAACGGGAGACCCAGTACTTC.

V and J are TRBV5-4 and TRBJ2-7; D unclear. The V end was cut by 0 bases, the J end by 3 bases, with 10 bases between. This CDR3 has 14 residues. Germline values: CDR1 SGHNT, CDR2 YYREEE (reference sequence). The CDR3 reads CASSLGPRIYEQYF. For the CDR3, the DNA is TGTGCCAGCAGCTTGGGTCCTAGGATCTACGAGCAGTACTTC.

The rearrangement links TRBV5-1 to TRBJ2-5, with 9 bases matching TRBD1. Germline V lookup: CDR1 SGHRS, CDR2 YFSETQ. This CDR3 is 15 amino acids long. V was pared by 7 bases and J by 4 bases, with 11 bases of the junction left unmatched. CDR3: CASGEQGAHLETQYF. The CDR3 region has the DNA TGCGCCAGCGGGGAACAGGGGGCGCATTTAGAGACCCAGTACTTC.

The chain is built from TRBV19 and TRBJ2-5; D tentatively fits TRBD1 or TRBD2 (7 bases each). V lost 5 bases and J 5 bases, leaving 18 bases between the germline ends. Germline V gives CDR1 LNHDA, CDR2 SQIVND (reference sequence). CDR3 size: 15 residues. CDR3: CASSLQTGRGETQYF. CDR3 in DNA: TGTGCCAGTAGTCTGCAGACAGGGAGGGGCGAGACCCAGTACTTC. Drawing the rest from reference TRBV19 and TRBJ2-5, the complete variable domain is DGGITQSPKYLFRKEGQNVTLSCEQNLNHDAMYWYRQDPGQGLRLIYYSQIVNDFQKGDIAEGYSVSREKKESFPLTVTSAQKNPTAFYLCASSLQTGRGETQYFGPGTRLLVL.